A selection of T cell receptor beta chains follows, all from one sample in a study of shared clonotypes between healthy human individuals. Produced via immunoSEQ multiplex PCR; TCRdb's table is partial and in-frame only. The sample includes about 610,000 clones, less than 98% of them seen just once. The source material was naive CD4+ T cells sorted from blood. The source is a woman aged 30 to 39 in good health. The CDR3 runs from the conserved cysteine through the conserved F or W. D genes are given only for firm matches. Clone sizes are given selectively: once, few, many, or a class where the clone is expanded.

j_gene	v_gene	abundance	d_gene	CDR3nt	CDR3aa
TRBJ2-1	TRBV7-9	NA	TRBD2	TGTGCCAGCAGCCGCGCCCGGGAGGCCCTGGGGAACAATGAGCAGTTCTTC	CASSRAREALGNNEQFF
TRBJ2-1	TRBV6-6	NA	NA	TGTGCCAGCACCCTCCGCAGCGGTCCCATCAATGAGCAGTTCTTC	CASTLRSGPINEQFF
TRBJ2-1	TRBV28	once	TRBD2	TGTGCCAGCAGTACCGGGACTAGCCGCCCTGAGCAGTTCTTC	CASSTGTSRPEQFF
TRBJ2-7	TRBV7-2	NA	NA	TGTGCCAGCAGCTTAGGACAGGCTCTTAACGAGCAGTACTTC	CASSLGQALNEQYF
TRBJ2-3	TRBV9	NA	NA	TGTGCCAGCAGCTCAGGTGGGGCCCTTGCGGCGGGGACAGATACGCAGTATTTT	CASSSGGALAAGTDTQYF
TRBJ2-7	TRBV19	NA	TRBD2	TGTGCCAGTAGATCCGGGACTAGCATCAGTAACGAGCAGTACTTC	CASRSGTSISNEQYF
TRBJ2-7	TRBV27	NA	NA	TGTGCCAGCAGTTCTTCCAGCTCCTACGAGCAGTACTTC	CASSSSSSYEQYF
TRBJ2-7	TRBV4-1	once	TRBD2	TGCGCCAGCAGCCAACTAGCGGGAGGGCCTAACGAGCAGTACTTC	CASSQLAGGPNEQYF
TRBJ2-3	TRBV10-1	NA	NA	TGCGCCACCAGCCGGGACACCCCACCAGATACGCAGTATTTT	CATSRDTPPDTQYF
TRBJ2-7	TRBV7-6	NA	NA	TGTGCCAGCAGCGTACAGGGTCATCAATACGAGCAGTACTTC	CASSVQGHQYEQYF
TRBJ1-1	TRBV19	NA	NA	TGTGCCATCCAAGAGAGGGGCTCTGAAGCTTTCTTT	CAIQERGSEAFF